This T cell receptor beta chain was retrieved from a study of CD8 T cells in ankylosing spondylitis. Whole-study findings and limits: Reportedly, significant enrichment of disease-linked clones occurred in matched ankylosing spondylitis synovial fluid. The study identified a TCR beta motif of roughly eight highly homologous variants that appeared characteristic of ankylosing spondylitis blood. Disease-linked clones bore a CD8+ phenotype, appearing relatively rarely in peripheral blood.

TCRdb used MiXCR to reprocess the 5' RACE reads, holding one entry per CDR3 protein. The profile shows around 100,000 distinct CDR3 sequences, roughly 9% of them singletons. This clonotype has just a few counts. No antigen is known for it. The CDR3 sequence is 13 residues long. The V end was cut by 2 bases, the J end by 7 bases, with 11 bases between. Sequencing used blood, either unsorted or a sorted T cell fraction (not recorded which). The chain carries TRBV12-3 or TRBV12-4 and TRBJ1-2, with a tentative D call TRBD1 (5 bases). The receptor was derived from a male donor with ankylosing spondylitis. CDR3 amino acids: CASSLSRAGGYTF. The CDR3 region has the DNA TGTGCCAGCAGTTTAAGCAGGGCTGGTGGCTACACCTTC.